Included here is one TCR beta chain sequence, with context. The data belong to a study of blood T cell repertoires in COVID-19. About the study: The United States, Italy and Spain were the sources of the acute and convalescent COVID-19 samples. T cells, B-cell-depleted T cells, or PBMCs provided the cDNA or gDNA that served as material.

Germline-derived CDR1 and CDR2 are SGHRS and YFSETQ. The V gene end was trimmed by 5 bases and the J gene end by 2 bases; junction bases not matched to a gene: 7. The CDR3 length is 15 residues. In the authors' workflow: Amplifying reference gene primers gave estimates of nucleated cell counts. Using immunoSEQ multiplex PCR, the repertoire was profiled, and TCRdb retains in-frame clones only, with some absent. That table supplies the V and J calls and clone size; D and trimming were determined from the DNA. The table has about 400,000 clones, more than 80% seen once. V gene TRBV5-1 combines with J gene TRBJ2-5; 9 bases align to TRBD1. Sequenced material: peripheral blood. The sequence was collected from a woman in her 30s with active or convalescent COVID-19. The CDR3 here is CASSRDRVGQETQYF. In nucleotides, the CDR3 is TGCGCCAGCAGTCGGGACAGGGTGGGTCAAGAGACCCAGTACTTC.